The 17 T cell receptor beta chains in this list originate from one sample, sequenced in a study of blood T cell repertoires in COVID-19. TCRdb keeps only in-frame clones here, not all; method: immunoSEQ multiplex PCR. The data hold tens of thousands of clones, with around 87% observed a single time. The sequenced material came from peripheral blood. These receptors were taken from a woman of 80 years or more with active or convalescent COVID-19.

This chain uses TRBV14 with TRBJ1-2, with 7 bases lining up with TRBD1. The germline CDR1 and CDR2 sequences are SGHDN and FVKESK. The CDR3 consists of 15 residues. The V gene end was trimmed by 4 bases and the J gene end by 7 bases; junction bases not matched to a gene: 12. The CDR3 is CASSPYRGGLGGYTF. In DNA, the CDR3 is TGTGCCAGCAGCCCTTACAGGGGTGGGCTGGGTGGCTACACCTTC.

The rearrangement uses TRBV3-1 (or the pseudogene TRBV3-2) and TRBJ1-6; tentative D call: TRBD1 (5 bases). The germline V gene has CDR1 LGHDT and CDR2 YNNKEL (reference sequence). There are 13 residues in the CDR3. V was clipped by 4 bases and J by 8 bases, with 9 bases between them. Here the CDR3 reads CASSPSRDSPLHF. The CDR3 DNA is TGTGCCAGCAGCCCAAGCAGGGATTCACCCCTCCACTTT.

The CDR3 nucleotides read TGTGCCAGCAGTAAGCAGGGGGGCAATCAGCCCCAGCATTTT. Translated: CASSKQGGNQPQHF. The V call is TRBV28, the J call TRBJ1-5, with 7 positions matching TRBD1. Germline trimming cut 5 bases from V and 2 bases from J; bases unmatched to any gene: 3. Germline CDR1 and CDR2: MDHEN and SYDVKM. This CDR3 has 14 residues. Supplemented by reference TRBV28 and TRBJ1-5, the full variable domain reads DVKVTQSSRYLVKRTGEKVFLECVQDMDHENMFWYRQDPGLGLRLIYFSYDVKMKEKGDIPEGYSVSREKKERFSLILESASTNQTSMYLCASSKQGGNQPQHFGDGTRLSIL.

This clone was observed once. V gene TRBV18 combines with J gene TRBJ1-2, with unresolved D. The V end lost 6 bases, the J end lost 0 bases, and 11 bases lay between the germline ends. Germline lookup yields CDR1 KGHSH and CDR2 LQKENI. This CDR3 has 14 amino acids. CDR3 coding DNA: TGTGCCAGCTCCCCTGTCGACACTAACTATGGCTACACCTTC. Encoded protein: CASSPVDTNYGYTF.

V is TRBV4-1 and J is TRBJ2-7; TRBD1 might be the D (5 bases). The length of the CDR3 is 14 residues. The germline CDR1 and CDR2 sequences are MGHRA and YSYEKL. The ends were cut back, 4 bases at V and 6 bases at J, with 16 bases in the middle. The CDR3 region has the DNA TGCGCCAGCAGCCCAGTTGTGGGGCCCAGCGAGCAGTACTTC. Its translation is CASSPVVGPSEQYF.

CDR3 loop: CASSDRVANTGELFF. The CDR3 DNA reads as TGTGCCAGCAGCGACAGGGTCGCGAACACCGGGGAGCTGTTTTTT. The chain employs TRBV9 and TRBJ2-2; tentative D call: TRBD1 (6 bases). V lost 3 bases and J lost 0, with 9 bases in between. CDR3 length equals 15 residues. Germline V gene sequence: CDR1 SGDLS, CDR2 YYNGEE.

V and J are TRBV6-6 and TRBJ1-3; D is perhaps TRBD1 (5 bases). V shed 6 bases and J shed 0 bases, with 18 bases lying between them. Germline lookup yields CDR1 MNHNY and CDR2 SVGAGI (reference sequence). The CDR3 is 17 amino acids. The DNA for the CDR3 is TGTGCCAGCAGGCGAACTCAAGACAGATACTCTGGAAACACCATATATTTT. Encoded protein: CASRRTQDRYSGNTIYF.

The chain carries TRBV29-1 and TRBJ2-4; D remains ambiguous. The CDR3 length is 10 residues. Germline CDR1 SQVTM, CDR2 ANQGSEA. V was pared by 6 bases and J by 7 bases, with 7 bases between. The CDR3 DNA reads as TGCAGCGTCTTCAGTAACATTCAGTACTTC. Its translation: CSVFSNIQYF.

This clone has only a few counts. The J gene is TRBJ2-5, the V gene TRBV5-1; D is unclear. This CDR3 region has 13 residues. Germline V gene data show CDR1 as SGHRS and CDR2 as YFSETQ. Trimming took off 0 bases at V and 5 bases at J, with 8 bases between the two ends. For the CDR3, the DNA is TGCGCCAGCAGCTTGGCCCTATCCGAGACCCAGTACTTC. It specifies CASSLALSETQYF. The complete variable domain, with remaining parts taken from reference TRBV5-1 and TRBJ2-5, reads KAGVTQTPRYLIKTRGQQVTLSCSPISGHRSVSWYQQTPGQGLQFLFEYFSETQRNKGNFPGRFSGRQFSNSRSEMNVSTLELGDSALYLCASSLALSETQYFGPGTRLLVL.

The chain recombines TRBV9 with TRBJ1-1, with 8 bases lining up with TRBD1. V dropped 4 bases and J dropped 10; count of bases not matched to a gene: 18. The CDR3 runs to 16 residues. CDR1 is SGDLS, CDR2 YYNGEE, per germline. Written as DNA, the CDR3 is TGTGCCAGCAGCAAAGGGGGGACAGGAGACCGTCTGGGAGCTTTCTTT. Translating it yields CASSKGGTGDRLGAFF.

This clone was found once. The V call is TRBV21-1, the J call TRBJ2-1; TRBD2, the D gene given by the table, was not confirmed from the DNA. TRBV21-1 is reported as a pseudogene. The CDR3 contains 14 residues. The CDR3: CASSKSGGYNEQFF. CDR3 sequence (DNA): TGTGCCAGCAGCAAAAGTGGCGGTTACAATGAGCAGTTCTTC.

This chain joins TRBV15 and TRBJ2-3; 8 nucleotides agree with TRBD1. This CDR3 has 14 amino acids. Germline CDR1 reads LNHNV; CDR2 reads YYDKDF (reference sequence). After removal of 4 bases from V and 3 bases from J, the junction contained 3 bases not matched to a gene. Here the CDR3 DNA reads TGTGCCACCAGCACAGGGGGCGAGACAGATACGCAGTATTTT. Protein product: CATSTGGETDTQYF. Filled out from reference TRBV15 and TRBJ2-3, the complete variable domain reads DAMVIQNPRYQVTQFGKPVTLSCSQTLNHNVMYWYQQKSSQAPKLLFHYYDKDFNNEADTPDNFQSRRPNTSFCFLDIRSPGLGDTAMYLCATSTGGETDTQYFGPGTRLTVL.

The CDR3: CASSLMAKGGGIYTEAFF. In DNA form, the CDR3 reads TGCGCCAGCAGCTTGATGGCTAAAGGGGGCGGAATATACACTGAAGCTTTCTTT. The chain joins TRBV5-1 to TRBJ1-1, with TRBD1 matching 7 bases. The germline V gene encodes CDR1 SGHRS and CDR2 YFSETQ. V trimming: 1 base; J trimming: 3 bases; junction bases outside the gene matches: 15. The CDR3 is 18 amino acids.

This clone was seen just once. This sequence joins TRBV29-1 and TRBJ1-1; D may be TRBD1 (5 bases). Trimming took 4 bases from V and 6 from J, leaving 15 bases between them. Germline CDR1 SQVTM, CDR2 ANQGSEA. This CDR3 has 13 amino acids. The CDR3 DNA reads as TGCAGCGTTGGAGTGGGATGGGGGGCTGAAGCTTTCTTT. Translating it yields CSVGVGWGAEAFF. The entire variable domain, with the rest obtained from reference TRBV29-1 and TRBJ1-1, is as follows: SAVISQKPSRDICQRGTSLTIQCQVDSQVTMMFWYRQQPGQSLTLIATANQGSEATYESGFVIDKFPISRPNLTFSTLTVSNMSPEDSSIYLCSVGVGWGAEAFFGQGTRLTVV.

This clone counts as medium-sized. The rearrangement uses TRBV2 and TRBJ2-5; 11 nucleotides agree with TRBD2. The CDR3 has 14 residues. After removal of 5 bases from V and 4 bases from J, the junction contained 3 bases not matched to a gene. The germline CDR1 and CDR2 sequences are SNHLY and FYNNEI. CDR3 protein: CASSTGTSGETQYF. DNA for the CDR3: TGTGCCAGCAGTACCGGGACTAGCGGAGAGACCCAGTACTTC.

The rearrangement uses TRBV7-2 and TRBJ1-2; no definite D call. V was pared by 2 bases and J by 5 bases, with 12 bases between. Germline V gives CDR1 SGHTA, CDR2 FQGNSA. The CDR3 totals 14 residues. This CDR3 reads CASSLLRQLYGYTF. DNA for the CDR3: TGTGCCAGCAGCTTATTGCGGCAGCTATATGGCTACACCTTC.

The V gene is TRBV12-3 or TRBV12-4, the J gene TRBJ2-1, with no clear D. V lost 3 bases, J lost 2 bases, and 5 bases lay in between. The CDR3 is 13 amino acids. DNA for the CDR3: TGTGCCAGCAGTTTGCAGGCCTACAATGAGCAGTTCTTC. Translating gives CASSLQAYNEQFF.